The entry that follows covers one T cell receptor (beta chain) sequence. The antigen is unknown. The V gene's germline CDR1 is SGHRS and CDR2 YFSETQ. There are 15 residues in the CDR3. Unmatched junction bases numbered 4, after V lost 3 bases and J lost 0 bases. In the PCR, 60 Vbeta and 13 Jbeta primers were used. The data were produced by immunoSEQ multiplex PCR, yet TCRdb's version contains in-frame clones alone and is incomplete. The sample carries approximately 110,000 clones, 70% to 80% recorded once. This record comes from a study of cytomegalovirus exposure and HLA in healthy donors. Study in general: Early released data had tens of millions of unique TCRs, all coming from HLA-typed donors. Study findings and constraints: Available immune exposure information covered CMV serostatus only. One variant, a missense change in DCLRE1C, was linked in a later analysis to TCR beta V- and J-gene trimming. The authors judged a highly shared variant cluster likely a sequencing artifact.

Material: PBMCs. The receptor comes from a man aged 45 to 65 in good health and CMV-seropositive. The V call is TRBV5-1, the J call TRBJ2-3, with 7 bases that match TRBD1. The CDR3 DNA reads as TGCGCCAGCAGCTCGGACAGGACTAGCACAGATACGCAGTATTTT. Its translation: CASSSDRTSTDTQYF. Variable domain in full (rest from reference TRBV5-1 and TRBJ2-3): KAGVTQTPRYLIKTRGQQVTLSCSPISGHRSVSWYQQTPGQGLQFLFEYFSETQRNKGNFPGRFSGRQFSNSRSEMNVSTLELGDSALYLCASSSDRTSTDTQYFGPGTRLTVL.